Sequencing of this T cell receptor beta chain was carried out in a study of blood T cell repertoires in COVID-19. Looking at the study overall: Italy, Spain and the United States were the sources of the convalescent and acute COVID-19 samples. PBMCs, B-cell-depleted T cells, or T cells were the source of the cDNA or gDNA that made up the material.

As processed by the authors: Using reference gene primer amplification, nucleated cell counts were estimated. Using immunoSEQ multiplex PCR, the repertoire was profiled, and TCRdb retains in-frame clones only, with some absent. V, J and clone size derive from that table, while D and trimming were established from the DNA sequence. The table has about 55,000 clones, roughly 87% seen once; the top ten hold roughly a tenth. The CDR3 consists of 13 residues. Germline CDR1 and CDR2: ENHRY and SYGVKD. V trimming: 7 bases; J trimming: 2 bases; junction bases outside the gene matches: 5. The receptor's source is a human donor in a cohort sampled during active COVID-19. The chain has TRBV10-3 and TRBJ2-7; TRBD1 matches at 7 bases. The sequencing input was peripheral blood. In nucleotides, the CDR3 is TGTGCCATCATCTACGGGACAGCCTACGAGCAGTACTTC. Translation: CAIIYGTAYEQYF.